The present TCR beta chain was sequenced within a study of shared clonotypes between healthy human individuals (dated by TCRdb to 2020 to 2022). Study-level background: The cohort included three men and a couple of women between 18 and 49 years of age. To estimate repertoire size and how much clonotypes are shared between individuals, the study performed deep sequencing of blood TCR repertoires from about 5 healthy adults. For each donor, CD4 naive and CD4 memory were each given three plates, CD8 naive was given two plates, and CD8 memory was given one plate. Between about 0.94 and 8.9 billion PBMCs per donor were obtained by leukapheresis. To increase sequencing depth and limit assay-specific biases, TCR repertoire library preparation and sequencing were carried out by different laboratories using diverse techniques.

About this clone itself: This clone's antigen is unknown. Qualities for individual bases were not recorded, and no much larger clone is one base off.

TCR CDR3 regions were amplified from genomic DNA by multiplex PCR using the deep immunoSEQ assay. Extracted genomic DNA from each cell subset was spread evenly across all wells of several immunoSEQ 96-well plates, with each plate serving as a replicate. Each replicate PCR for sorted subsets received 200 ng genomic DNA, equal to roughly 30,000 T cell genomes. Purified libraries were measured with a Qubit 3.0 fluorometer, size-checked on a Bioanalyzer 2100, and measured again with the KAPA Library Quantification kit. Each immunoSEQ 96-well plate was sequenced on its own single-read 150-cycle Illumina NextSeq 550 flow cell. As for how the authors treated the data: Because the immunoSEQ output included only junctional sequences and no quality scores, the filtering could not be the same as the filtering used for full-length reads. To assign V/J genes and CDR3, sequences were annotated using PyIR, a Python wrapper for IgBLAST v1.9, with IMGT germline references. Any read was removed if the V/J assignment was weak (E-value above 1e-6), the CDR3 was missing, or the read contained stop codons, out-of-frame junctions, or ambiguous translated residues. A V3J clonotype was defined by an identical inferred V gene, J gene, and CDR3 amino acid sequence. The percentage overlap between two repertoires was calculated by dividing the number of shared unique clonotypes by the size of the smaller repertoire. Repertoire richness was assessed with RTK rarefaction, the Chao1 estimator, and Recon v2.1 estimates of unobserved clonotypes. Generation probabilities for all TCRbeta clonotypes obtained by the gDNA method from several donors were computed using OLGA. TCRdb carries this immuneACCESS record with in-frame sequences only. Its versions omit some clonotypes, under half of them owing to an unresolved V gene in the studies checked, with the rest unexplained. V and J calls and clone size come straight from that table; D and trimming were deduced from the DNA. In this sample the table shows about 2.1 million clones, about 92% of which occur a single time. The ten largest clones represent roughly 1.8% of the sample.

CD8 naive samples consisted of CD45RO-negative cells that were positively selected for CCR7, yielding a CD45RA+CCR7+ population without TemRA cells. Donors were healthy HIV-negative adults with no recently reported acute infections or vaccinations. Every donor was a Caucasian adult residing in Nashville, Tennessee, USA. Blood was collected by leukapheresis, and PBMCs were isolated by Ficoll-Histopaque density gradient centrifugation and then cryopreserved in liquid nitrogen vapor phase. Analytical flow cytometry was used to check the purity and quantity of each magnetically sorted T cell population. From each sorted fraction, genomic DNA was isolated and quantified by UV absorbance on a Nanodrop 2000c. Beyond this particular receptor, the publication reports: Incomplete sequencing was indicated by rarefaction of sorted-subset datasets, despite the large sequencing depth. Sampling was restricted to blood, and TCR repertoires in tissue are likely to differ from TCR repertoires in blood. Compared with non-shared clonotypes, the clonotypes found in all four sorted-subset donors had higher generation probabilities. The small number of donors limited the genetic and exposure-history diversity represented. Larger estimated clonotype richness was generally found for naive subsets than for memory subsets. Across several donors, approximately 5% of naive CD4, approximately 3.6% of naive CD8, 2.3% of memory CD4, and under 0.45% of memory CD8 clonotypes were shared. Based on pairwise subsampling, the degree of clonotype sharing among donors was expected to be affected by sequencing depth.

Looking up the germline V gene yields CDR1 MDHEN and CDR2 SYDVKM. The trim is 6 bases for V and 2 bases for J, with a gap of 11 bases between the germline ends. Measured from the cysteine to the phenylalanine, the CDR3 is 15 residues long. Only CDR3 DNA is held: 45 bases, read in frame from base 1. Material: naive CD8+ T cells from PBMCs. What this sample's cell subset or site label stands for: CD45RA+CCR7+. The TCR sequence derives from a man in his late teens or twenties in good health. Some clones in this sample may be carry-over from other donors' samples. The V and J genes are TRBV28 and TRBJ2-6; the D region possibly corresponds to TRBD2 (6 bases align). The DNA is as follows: TGTGCCAGCAGCTCACGGGAGACTGGGGCCAACGTCCTGACTTTC. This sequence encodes CASSSRETGANVLTF. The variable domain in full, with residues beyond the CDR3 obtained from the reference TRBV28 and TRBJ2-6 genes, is DVKVTQSSRYLVKRTGEKVFLECVQDMDHENMFWYRQDPGLGLRLIYFSYDVKMKEKGDIPEGYSVSREKKERFSLILESASTNQTSMYLCASSSRETGANVLTFGAGSRLTVL.